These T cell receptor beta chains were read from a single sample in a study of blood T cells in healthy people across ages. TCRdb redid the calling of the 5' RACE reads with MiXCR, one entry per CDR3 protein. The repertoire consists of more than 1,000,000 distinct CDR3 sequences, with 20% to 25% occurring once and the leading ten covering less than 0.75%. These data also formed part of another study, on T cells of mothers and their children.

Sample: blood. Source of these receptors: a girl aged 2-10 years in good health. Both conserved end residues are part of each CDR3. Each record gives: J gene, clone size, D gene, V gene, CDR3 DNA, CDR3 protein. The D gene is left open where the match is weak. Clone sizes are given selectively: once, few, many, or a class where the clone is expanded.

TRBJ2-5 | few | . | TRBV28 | TGTGCCAGCAGTTTATACATACAGGGCGAGACCCAGTACTTC | CASSLYIQGETQYF
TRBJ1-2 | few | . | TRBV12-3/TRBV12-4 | TGTGCCAGCTTTACGGCGAATGGCTACACCTTC | CASFTANGYTF
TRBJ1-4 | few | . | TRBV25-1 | TGTGCCCAAGGAGGAGAAAAACTGTTTTTT | CAQGGEKLFF
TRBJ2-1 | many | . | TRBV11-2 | TGTGCCAGCAGCTTAGAATGGTTGATAAGCTCCTACAATGAGCAGTTCTTC | CASSLEWLISSYNEQFF
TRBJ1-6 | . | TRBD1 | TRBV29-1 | TGCAGCGTCCGGGACAGCGGAGATTCACCCCTCCACTTT | CSVRDSGDSPLHF
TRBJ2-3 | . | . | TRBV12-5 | TGTGCTAGTGGTTTGGACACAGGTAGCACAGATACGCAGTATTTT | CASGLDTGSTDTQYF
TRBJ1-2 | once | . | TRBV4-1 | TGCGCCAGCCAAAGGGAGATGGAAGGGGCCTATGGCTACACCTTC | CASQREMEGAYGYTF
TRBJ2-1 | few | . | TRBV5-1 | TGCGCCAGCAGTGTTACAGAGAACAATGAGCAGTTCTTC | CASSVTENNEQFF
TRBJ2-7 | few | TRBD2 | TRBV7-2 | TGTGCCATTAGGGGTAGCGGGACCTACGAGCAGTACTTC | CAIRGSGTYEQYF
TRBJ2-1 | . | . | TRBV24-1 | TGTGCCACCAGTGATCCCACGACAGGTTACAATGAGCAGTTCTTC | CATSDPTTGYNEQFF
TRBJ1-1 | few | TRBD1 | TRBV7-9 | TGTGCCAGCAGCTTTTCAGGACAGGGGGCGAGAACTGAAGCTTTCTTT | CASSFSGQGARTEAFF
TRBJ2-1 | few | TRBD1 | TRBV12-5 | TGTGCTAGTGGTTCGGTACTGTCTGGACAGGGGGCCAATGAGCAGTTCTTC | CASGSVLSGQGANEQFF
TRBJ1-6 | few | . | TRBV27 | TGTGCCAGCAGTTTATTAGGGGGTTCGGCCCTCCACTTT | CASSLLGGSALHF
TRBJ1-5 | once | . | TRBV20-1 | TGCAGTGCTAGAGATATCACGGCGAATAGCAATCAGCCCCAGCATTTT | CSARDITANSNQPQHF
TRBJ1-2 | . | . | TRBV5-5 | TGTGCCAGCAGCTCCCCGGAATTCTATGGCTACACCTTC | CASSSPEFYGYTF
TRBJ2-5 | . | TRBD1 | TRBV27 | TGTGCCAGCAGTTTGAGGGGGCGCAATGGAGAGACCCAGTACTTC | CASSLRGRNGETQYF
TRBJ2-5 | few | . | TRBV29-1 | TGCAGCGTTGAAGGGTGGGGAGGACATACACTAGGAGCAGGCAATGAGCAAGAGACCCAGTACTTC | CSVEGWGGHTLGAGNEQETQYF
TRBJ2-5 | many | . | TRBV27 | TGTGCCAGCAGTCCACAATCTCGTACGTTTCTTGGGCAGTACTTC | CASSPQSRTFLGQYF
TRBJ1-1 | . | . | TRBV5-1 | TGCGCCAGTTCCAAGTGGGGGAACACTGAAGCTTTCTTT | CASSKWGNTEAFF
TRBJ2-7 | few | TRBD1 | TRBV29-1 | TGCAGCGCGCTAGGGGACAGGGCCTACGAGCAGTACTTC | CSALGDRAYEQYF
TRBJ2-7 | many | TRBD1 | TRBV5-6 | TGTGCCAGCAGCCGGACGGGACAGCCGATTTACGAGCAGTACTTC | CASSRTGQPIYEQYF
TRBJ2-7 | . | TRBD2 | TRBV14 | TGTGCCAGCAGCCAAGATGAAAGAAGCGGGAGGGCGGGCGAGCAGTACTTC | CASSQDERSGRAGEQYF